In its sample, the clone carrying this T cell receptor (beta chain) was seen once. This sample stems from a study of blood T cell repertoires in COVID-19. Study at large: Acute and convalescent COVID-19 specimens originated in the United States, Italy and Spain. In each case, the material was cDNA or gDNA derived from T cells, B-cell-depleted T cells, or PBMCs.

In the authors' workflow: Amplification from reference gene primers served as the basis for estimated nucleated cell counts. Assay: immunoSEQ multiplex PCR; the TCRdb copy retains only in-frame clones and omits some. V and J calls and clone size follow that table, whereas D and trimming were derived from the DNA. The table shows approximately 100,000 clones, with about 89% occurring only once. This CDR3 contains 16 residues. The germline V gene encodes CDR1 SGHRS and CDR2 YFSETQ. V was clipped by 0 bases and J by 5 bases; unmatched bases: 8. The TCR sequence derives from a woman aged 60 to 75 with acute or convalescent COVID-19. The chain combines TRBV5-1 with TRBJ2-5; TRBD2 matches at 9 bases. The source material was peripheral blood. The CDR3 DNA is TGCGCCAGCAGCTTGGGGGTAGCGGGAGTGTCTGAGACCCAGTACTTC. Its protein is CASSLGVAGVSETQYF.